The 2 T cell receptor beta chains in this list originate from one sample, sequenced in a study of blood T cell repertoires in COVID-19 (dated by TCRdb to the early 2020s). Receptor amplification or capture employed the immunoSEQ multiplex PCR assay. What TCRdb holds here is the immuneACCESS table cut down to in-frame rearrangements. Part of the clones is not present; checked against another copy, under half of the missing clones reflect an unresolved V gene, and the others are unexplained. The sample yields roughly 97,000 clones; roughly 84% were counted once. The ten top clones hold roughly 29% of the sample. The sequenced material came from peripheral blood. These receptor sequences come from a man aged 60-69 years with acute or convalescent COVID-19.

The chain is built from TRBV7-9 and TRBJ2-7; D possibly corresponds to TRBD1 (6 bases). This CDR3 region has 13 residues. CDR1 is SEHNR and CDR2 is FQNEAQ in the germline V gene (reference sequence). V was trimmed by 5 bases and J by 2 bases, leaving 10 bases between them. The CDR3 DNA reads as TGTGCCAGCAGCCTCAGGGGCCCCTACGAGCAGTACTTC. Encoded protein: CASSLRGPYEQYF.

This rearrangement joins TRBV7-8 to TRBJ2-3, with TRBD2 identical over 9 bases. Germline CDR1 and CDR2: SGHVS and FQNEAQ. The junction had 1 base not matched to a gene; V was cut back by 1 base and J by 2 bases. The CDR3 contains 15 residues. The CDR3 nucleotides read TGTGCCAGCAGCTTAGGACTAGCGGACACAGATACGCAGTATTTT. Translating it yields CASSLGLADTDTQYF.